The 13 T cell receptor beta chains given below trace back to one sample, sequenced in a study of OX40 agonist ivuxolimab in advanced cancers. Sequencing was performed with immunoSEQ multiplex PCR; in TCRdb, only in-frame clones are kept and a portion is missing. The data contain 80,000 to 100,000 clones, roughly nine tenths of them seen just once; the ten biggest clones take up around 5.9%. The sample in question was CD4+ or CD8+ T cells sorted from blood, obtained in a trial of the OX40 agonist ivuxolimab. All receptors come from an adult with an advanced solid tumor such as melanoma, head and neck, liver or kidney cancer.

V is TRBV9 and J is TRBJ2-5; 10 nucleotides match TRBD2. V dropped 3 bases and J dropped 5; count of bases not matched to a gene: 16. The CDR3 has 18 residues. Germline loops: CDR1 SGDLS, CDR2 YYNGEE. The CDR3 DNA follows: TGTGCCAGCAGCGGTGACGGGACTAGCGCCCTAGAGAGGGAGACCCAGTACTTC. Its translation is CASSGDGTSALERETQYF.

This rearrangement joins TRBV5-1 to TRBJ1-1; D possibly corresponds to TRBD1 (6 bases). V lost 0 bases and J 3 bases, leaving 9 bases between the germline ends. Germline-derived CDR1 and CDR2 are SGHRS and YFSETQ. This CDR3 is 14 amino acids long. CDR3 sequence reads: CASSLERTDTEAFF. The CDR3 coding sequence is TGCGCCAGCAGCTTGGAACGGACAGACACTGAAGCTTTCTTT.

This chain uses TRBV6-6 with TRBJ1-2, with D maybe TRBD1 (5 bases). CDR1 MNHNY and CDR2 SVGAGI come from the germline V gene (reference sequence). Trimming cost V 10 bases and J 8 bases, with 14 bases left between them. The CDR3 consists of 11 residues. CDR3 loop: CAIGSGYGYTF. The CDR3 DNA reads TGTGCCATCGGCTCAGGGTACGGCTACACCTTC.

This chain connects TRBV11-2 to TRBJ1-3; the D is unclear. The germline V gene has CDR1 SGHAT and CDR2 FQNNGV. This CDR3 has 16 residues. Trimming left V 6 bases short and J 0 bases short, with 15 bases between. The CDR3, as DNA: TGTGCCAGCAGGGGAGTCAGAACGAGCTCTGGAAACACCATATATTTT. It translates to CASRGVRTSSGNTIYF.

The CDR3 is CASSLQGILSYEQYF. In nucleotides, the CDR3 is TGTGCCAGCAGCTTACAGGGTATCCTCTCCTACGAGCAGTACTTC. The gene calls are TRBV7-2 and TRBJ2-7, with D tentatively TRBD1 (5 bases). From germline, CDR1 is SGHTA and CDR2 FQGNSA. There are 15 residues in the CDR3. With 2 bases removed from V and 0 bases from J, the gap between germline ends came to 11 bases.

V gene TRBV27 combines with J gene TRBJ1-2, with 8 bases aligning to TRBD1. The junction had 8 bases not matched to a gene; V was cut back by 4 bases and J by 1 base. The CDR3 is 16 amino acids. Germline loops: CDR1 MNHEY, CDR2 SMNVEV (reference sequence). The CDR3 DNA follows: TGTGCCAGCAGTTCTGGCAAAGGACAGGGTAACTATGGCTACACCTTC. It is translated as CASSSGKGQGNYGYTF.

V is TRBV6-4 and J is TRBJ2-5; 7 nucleotides line up with TRBD2. Looked up from germline, CDR1 is MRHNA and CDR2 is SNTAGT. J gave up 2 bases and V 10 bases, and 7 bases lay outside the gene matches. There are 13 residues in the CDR3. The CDR3 spells CATSREVQETQYF. CDR3 nucleotide sequence: TGTGCCACCTCACGGGAGGTACAAGAGACCCAGTACTTC.

In the case of this clone: Germline is not matched at one junction end, which may reflect a read error. The V call is TRBV6-6, the J call TRBJ2-7; no clear D. The CDR3 extends over 11 amino acids. The germline gives CDR1 MNHNY, CDR2 SVGAGI (reference sequence). CDR3 region: CASSYSHEQYF. The CDR3, as DNA: TGTGCCAGCAGTTACTCCCACGAGCAGTACTTC.

J is TRBJ2-5 and V is TRBV6-6; 12 bases are a match to TRBD1. This CDR3 has 15 amino acids. The V gene's germline CDR1 is MNHNY and CDR2 SVGAGI (reference sequence). Trimming removed 4 bases from V and 5 bases from J; junction bases left unmatched: 5. The CDR3 protein is CASSFGTGGRETQYF. CDR3 sequence (DNA): TGTGCCAGCAGTTTTGGGACAGGGGGCCGGGAGACCCAGTACTTC.

This sequence joins TRBV5-5 and TRBJ1-1, with unresolved D. V was pared by 2 bases and J by 4 bases, with 9 bases between. This CDR3 spans 13 amino acids. Germline values: CDR1 SGHKS, CDR2 YYEKEE (reference sequence). The CDR3 DNA reads as TGTGCCAGCAGCTTTCAGGCGGGCACTGAAGCTTTCTTT. Translation: CASSFQAGTEAFF.

The rearrangement links TRBV6-5 to TRBJ1-2, with TRBD1 matching 7 bases. CDR3 length: 12 amino acids. Per the germline V gene, CDR1 is MNHEY and CDR2 is SVGAGI. V lost 7 bases to trimming and J lost 3 bases; unmatched junction nucleotides: 2. CDR3 residues: CASKTGDYGYTF. The CDR3 DNA sequence: TGTGCCAGCAAAACAGGGGACTATGGCTACACCTTC.

The chain uses TRBV12-5 and TRBJ1-1; D is unresolved. Trimming took 0 bases from V and 3 from J, leaving 5 bases between them. This CDR3 comprises 13 residues. Germline V gene lookup returns CDR1 LGHNT and CDR2 FRNRAP. The CDR3 DNA sequence: TGTGCTAGTGGTTTGGTAGGGTACACTGAAGCTTTCTTT. This gives the protein CASGLVGYTEAFF.

The chain uses TRBV6-5 and TRBJ2-2; 7 bases are shared with TRBD1. Germline lookup yields CDR1 MNHEY and CDR2 SVGAGI. With V trimmed by 7 bases and J by 4 bases, 6 bases remained unmatched. This CDR3 spans 14 amino acids. This CDR3 reads CASTRQGPTGELFF. In nucleotides, the CDR3 is TGTGCCAGCACCCGACAGGGACCCACCGGGGAGCTGTTTTTT.